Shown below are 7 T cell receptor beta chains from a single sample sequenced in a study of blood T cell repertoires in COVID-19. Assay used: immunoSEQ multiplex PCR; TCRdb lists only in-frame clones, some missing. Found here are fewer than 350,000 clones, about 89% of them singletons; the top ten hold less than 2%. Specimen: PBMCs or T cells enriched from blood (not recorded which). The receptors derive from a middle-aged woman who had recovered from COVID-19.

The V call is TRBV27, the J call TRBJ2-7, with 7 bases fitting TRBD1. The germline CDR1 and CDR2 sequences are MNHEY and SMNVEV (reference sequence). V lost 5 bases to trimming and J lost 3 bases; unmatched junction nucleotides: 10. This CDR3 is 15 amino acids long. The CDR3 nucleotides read TGTGCCAGCAGTCTTGACAGGGAAGTAGGCTACGAGCAGTACTTC. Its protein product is CASSLDREVGYEQYF.

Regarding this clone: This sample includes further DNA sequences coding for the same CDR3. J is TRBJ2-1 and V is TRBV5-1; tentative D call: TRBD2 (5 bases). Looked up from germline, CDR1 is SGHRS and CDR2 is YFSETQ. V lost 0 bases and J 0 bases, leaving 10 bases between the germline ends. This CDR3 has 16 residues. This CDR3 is CASSLAVGSSYNEQFF. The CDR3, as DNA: TGCGCCAGCAGCTTGGCCGTAGGGAGCTCCTACAATGAGCAGTTCTTC.

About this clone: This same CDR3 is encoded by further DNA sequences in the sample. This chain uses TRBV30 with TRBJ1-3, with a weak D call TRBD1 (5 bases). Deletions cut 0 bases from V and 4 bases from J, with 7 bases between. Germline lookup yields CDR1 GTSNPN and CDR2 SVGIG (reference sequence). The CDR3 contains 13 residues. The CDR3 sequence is CAWSVAGGNTIYF. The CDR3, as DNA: TGTGCCTGGAGTGTCGCAGGGGGAAACACCATATATTTT.

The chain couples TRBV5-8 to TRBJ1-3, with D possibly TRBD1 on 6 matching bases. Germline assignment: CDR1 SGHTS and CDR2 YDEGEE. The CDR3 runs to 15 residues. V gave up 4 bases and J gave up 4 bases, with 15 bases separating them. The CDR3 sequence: CASSVPSTGGNTIYF. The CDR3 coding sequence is TGTGCCAGCAGCGTACCGTCAACAGGGGGAAACACCATATATTTT. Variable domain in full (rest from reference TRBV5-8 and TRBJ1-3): EAGVTQSPTHLIKTRGQQATLRCSPISGHTSVYWYQQALGLGLQFLLWYDEGEERNRGNFPPRFSGRQFPNYSSELNVNALELEDSALYLCASSVPSTGGNTIYFGEGSWLTVV.

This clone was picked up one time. CDR3 loop: CASSLGGGARGKSYEQYF. CDR3 DNA: TGTGCCAGCAGCTTAGGAGGGGGGGCTCGAGGCAAATCCTACGAGCAGTACTTC. V is TRBV7-9 and J is TRBJ2-7; D might be TRBD2 (7 bases). The CDR3 extends over 18 amino acids. Germline CDR1 and CDR2: SEHNR and FQNEAQ (reference sequence). Trimming took 1 base from V and 1 from J, leaving 20 bases between them.

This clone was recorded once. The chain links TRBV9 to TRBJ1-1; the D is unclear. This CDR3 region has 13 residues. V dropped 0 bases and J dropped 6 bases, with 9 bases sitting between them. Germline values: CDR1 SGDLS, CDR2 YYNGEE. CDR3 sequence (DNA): TGTGCCAGCAGCGTAGGAACCGGGGCTGAAGCTTTCTTT. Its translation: CASSVGTGAEAFF.

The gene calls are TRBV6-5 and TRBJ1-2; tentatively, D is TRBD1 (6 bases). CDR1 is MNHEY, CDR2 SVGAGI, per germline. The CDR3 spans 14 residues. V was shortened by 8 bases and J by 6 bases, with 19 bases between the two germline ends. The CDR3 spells CASYSGQPRHGYTF. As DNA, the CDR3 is TGTGCCAGCTATTCGGGACAACCAAGGCATGGCTACACCTTC.